A single sample gave rise to the 5 T cell receptor beta chains below, sequenced in a study of blood T cell repertoires in COVID-19. The repertoire was sequenced with immunoSEQ multiplex PCR; TCRdb's copy has only in-frame clones and lacks some. Of some 320,000 clones listed, about 90% are singletons. Input material: peripheral blood. These receptors originate from a woman aged 30 to 39 with COVID-19, enrolled during active disease.

Written as DNA, the CDR3 is TGTGCCAGCAGCTTTCAGGGGGCGTTAGCTTTCTTT. Translated: CASSFQGALAFF. The gene calls are TRBV11-2 and TRBJ1-1, with TRBD1 identical over 8 bases. The CDR3 covers 12 residues. Germline-derived CDR1 and CDR2 are SGHAT and FQNNGV. V shed 3 bases and J 10 bases; nucleotides not matched to a gene: 4.

V and J are TRBV10-3 and TRBJ2-3, with 8 bases fitting TRBD2. V shed 8 bases and J 5 bases; nucleotides not matched to a gene: 3. The germline V gene encodes CDR1 ENHRY and CDR2 SYGVKD. This CDR3 has 12 amino acids. The DNA for the CDR3 is TGTGCCATCGCGGCGGGGGGAGATACGCAGTATTTT. This codes for CAIAAGGDTQYF.

The chain is built from TRBV27 and TRBJ2-7; 7 positions match TRBD1. The germline V gene has CDR1 MNHEY and CDR2 SMNVEV (reference sequence). V lost 5 bases, J lost 7 bases, and 11 bases stayed unmatched. The CDR3 loop spans 14 amino acids. In DNA, the CDR3 is TGTGCCAGCAGTCCCGAGGGACAGTCGAGGGAGCAGTACTTC. This codes for CASSPEGQSREQYF.

The chain couples TRBV11-3 to TRBJ1-2; 9 bases align to TRBD1. The ends lost 5 bases at V and 5 bases at J; junction bases unmatched: 9. Germline CDR1 SGHNT, CDR2 YENEEA. The CDR3 is 15 residues long. The CDR3 sequence is CASSPSGTGLYGYTF. CDR3 DNA sequence: TGTGCCAGCAGCCCTTCTGGGACAGGGTTATATGGCTACACCTTC.

The chain joins TRBV5-8 to TRBJ2-7; the match to TRBD2 covers 11 bases. The junction had 2 bases not matched to a gene; V was cut back by 5 bases and J by 1 base. In germline, CDR1 is SGHTS, CDR2 YDEGEE. The CDR3 covers 14 residues. The chain's CDR3 is CASRRTSGSYEQYF. CDR3 in DNA: TGTGCCAGCAGGCGGACTAGCGGGTCCTACGAGCAGTACTTC.